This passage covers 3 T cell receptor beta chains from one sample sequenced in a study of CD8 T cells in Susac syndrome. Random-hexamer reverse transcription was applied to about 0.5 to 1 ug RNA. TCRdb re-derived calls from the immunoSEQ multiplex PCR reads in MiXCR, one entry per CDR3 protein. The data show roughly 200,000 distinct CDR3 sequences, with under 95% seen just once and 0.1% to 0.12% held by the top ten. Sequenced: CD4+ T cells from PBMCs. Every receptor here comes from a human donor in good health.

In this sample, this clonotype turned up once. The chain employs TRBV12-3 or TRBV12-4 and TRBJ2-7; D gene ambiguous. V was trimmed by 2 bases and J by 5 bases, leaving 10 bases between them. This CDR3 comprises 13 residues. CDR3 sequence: CASSLPLRNEQYF. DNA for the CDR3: TGTGCCAGCAGTTTACCTTTAAGGAACGAGCAGTACTTC.

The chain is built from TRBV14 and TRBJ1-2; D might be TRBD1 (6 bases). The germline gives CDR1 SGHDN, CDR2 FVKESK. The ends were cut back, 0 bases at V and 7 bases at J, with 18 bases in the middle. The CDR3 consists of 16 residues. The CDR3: CASSQDLVRQGIGYTF. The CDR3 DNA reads TGTGCCAGCAGCCAAGATCTTGTTCGGCAGGGGATTGGCTACACCTTC.

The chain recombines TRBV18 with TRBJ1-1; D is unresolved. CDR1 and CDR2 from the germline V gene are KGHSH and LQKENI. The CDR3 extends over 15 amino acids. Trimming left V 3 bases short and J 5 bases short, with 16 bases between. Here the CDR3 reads CASSPTGGLGTEAFF. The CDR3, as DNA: TGTGCCAGCTCACCGACGGGAGGGCTGGGTACTGAAGCTTTCTTT.